The source of this TCR beta chain is a study of graft-versus-host responses after intestinal transplantation. Across the study: Transplantation in recipients was multivisceral, liver-intestinal, or isolated intestinal. Tacrolimus plus steroids were given to all recipients for about 3 years, preceded by anti-thymocyte globulin induction. Study observations and caveats: Recipient-marrow GvH clones were detected, some having first appeared in ileum or blood. Early HvG declines after transplant were associated with peak circulating GvH clone levels.

This clone was detected once. Its antigen is still unknown. The CDR3 is 13 residues long. Trimming left V 2 bases short and J 3 bases short, with 10 bases between. CDR1 is SQVTM, CDR2 ANQGSEA, per germline. Grafts had their tissue processed, releasing intraepithelial and lamina propria lymphocytes. The protocol was immunoSEQ multiplex PCR, while the TCRdb copy is restricted to in-frame clones and leaves out a portion. The top ten clones hold about 9% of a sample with 8,700 or so clones, 55% to 75% of them seen once. The sequence was obtained from a human patient who received an intestinal transplant, so some T cells may come from the graft donor. The sample here was ileum tissue, taken approximately 460 days after transplant. The rearrangement joins TRBV29-1 to TRBJ2-5; tentatively, D is TRBD1 (6 bases). CDR3 protein: CSVEKDSKETQYF. The CDR3 nucleotides are TGCAGCGTTGAAAAGGACAGTAAAGAGACCCAGTACTTC.